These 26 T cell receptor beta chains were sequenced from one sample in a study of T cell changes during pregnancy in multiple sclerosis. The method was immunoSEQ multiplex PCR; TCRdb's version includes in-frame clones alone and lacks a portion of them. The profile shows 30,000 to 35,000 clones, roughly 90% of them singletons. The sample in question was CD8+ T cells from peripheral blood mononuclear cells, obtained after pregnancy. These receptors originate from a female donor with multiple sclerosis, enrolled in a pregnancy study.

In DNA, the CDR3 is TGTGCCAGCAGCCCGGGACAGAACCACTATGGCTACACCTTC. Residues: CASSPGQNHYGYTF. The rearrangement uses TRBV5-6 and TRBJ1-2, with 7 bases that match TRBD1. CDR1 and CDR2 from the germline V gene are SGHDT and YYEEEE. The V gene end was trimmed by 4 bases and the J gene end by 3 bases; junction bases not matched to a gene: 6. The CDR3 sequence is 14 residues long.

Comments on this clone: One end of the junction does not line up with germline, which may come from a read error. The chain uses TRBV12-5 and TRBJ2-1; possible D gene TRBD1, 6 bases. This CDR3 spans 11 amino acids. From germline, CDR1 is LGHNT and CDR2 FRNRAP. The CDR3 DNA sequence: TGCGGACAGAGCTCCTACAATGAGCAGTTCTTC. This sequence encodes CGQSSYNEQFF.

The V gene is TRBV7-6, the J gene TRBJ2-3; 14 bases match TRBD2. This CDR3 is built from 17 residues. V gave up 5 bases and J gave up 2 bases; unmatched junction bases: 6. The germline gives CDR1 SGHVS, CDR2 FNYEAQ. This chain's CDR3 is CASSTRTSGGYTDTQYF. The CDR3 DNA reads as TGTGCCAGCAGCACCCGGACTAGCGGGGGGTACACAGATACGCAGTATTTT.

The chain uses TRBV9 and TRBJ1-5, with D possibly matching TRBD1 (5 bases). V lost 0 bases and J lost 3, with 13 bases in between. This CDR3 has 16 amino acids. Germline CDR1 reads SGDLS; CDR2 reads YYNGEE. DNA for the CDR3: TGTGCCAGCAGCGTAGGGGGGGGTTCCCCCAATCAGCCCCAGCATTTT. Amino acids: CASSVGGGSPNQPQHF.

As DNA, the CDR3 is TGTGCCAGTAGCGTAGCGGGCAGAAATGAGCAGTTCTTC. Protein: CASSVAGRNEQFF. The chain employs TRBV19 and TRBJ2-1; 7 bases agree with TRBD2. The CDR3 spans 13 residues. Per the germline V gene, CDR1 is LNHDA and CDR2 is SQIVND (reference sequence). V lost 6 bases and J lost 7; bases outside the gene matches: 6.

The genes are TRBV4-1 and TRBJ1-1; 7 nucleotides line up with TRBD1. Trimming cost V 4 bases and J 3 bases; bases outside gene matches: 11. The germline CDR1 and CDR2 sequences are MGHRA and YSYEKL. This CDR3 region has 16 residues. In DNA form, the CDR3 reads TGCGCCAGCAGCCCGATTGGAACAGGGGAGGACACTGAAGCTTTCTTT. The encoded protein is CASSPIGTGEDTEAFF.

In DNA form, the CDR3 reads TGCAGCGTTGAATCCGCGGGGGCCACCACAGATACGCAGTATTTT. It is translated as CSVESAGATTDTQYF. This rearrangement joins TRBV29-1 to TRBJ2-3; maybe TRBD2 (7 bases). V was cut by 2 bases and J by 2 bases, with 14 bases left in between. Germline loops: CDR1 SQVTM, CDR2 ANQGSEA. CDR3 size: 15 residues.

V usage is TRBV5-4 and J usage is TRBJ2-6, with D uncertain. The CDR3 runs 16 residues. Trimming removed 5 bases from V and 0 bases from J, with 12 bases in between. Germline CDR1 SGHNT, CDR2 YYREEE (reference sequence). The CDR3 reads CASRFQAFSGANVLTF. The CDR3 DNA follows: TGTGCCAGCAGGTTTCAGGCGTTCTCTGGGGCCAACGTCCTGACTTTC.

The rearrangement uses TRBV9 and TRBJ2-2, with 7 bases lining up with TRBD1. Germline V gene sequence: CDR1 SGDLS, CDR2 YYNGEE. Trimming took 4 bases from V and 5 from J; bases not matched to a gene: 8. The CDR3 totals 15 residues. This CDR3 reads CASSLQGMRTGELFF. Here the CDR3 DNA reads TGTGCCAGCAGCCTACAGGGGATGAGGACCGGGGAGCTGTTTTTT. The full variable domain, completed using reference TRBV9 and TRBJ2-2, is DSGVTQTPKHLITATGQRVTLRCSPRSGDLSVYWYQQSLDQGLQFLIQYYNGEERAKGNILERFSAQQFPDLHSELNLSSLELGDSALYFCASSLQGMRTGELFFGEGSRLTVL.

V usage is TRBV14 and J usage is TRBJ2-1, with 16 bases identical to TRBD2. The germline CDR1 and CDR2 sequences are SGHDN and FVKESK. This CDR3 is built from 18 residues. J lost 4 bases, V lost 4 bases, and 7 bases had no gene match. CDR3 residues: CASSPGLAGGPNYNEQFF. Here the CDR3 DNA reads TGTGCCAGCAGCCCGGGACTAGCGGGGGGGCCGAATTACAATGAGCAGTTCTTC.

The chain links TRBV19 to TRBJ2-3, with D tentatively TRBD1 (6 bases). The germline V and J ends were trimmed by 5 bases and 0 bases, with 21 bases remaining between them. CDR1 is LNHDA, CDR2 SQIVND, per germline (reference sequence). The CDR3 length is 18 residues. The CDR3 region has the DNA TGTGCCAGTAGTCCTGACTCGGACAGTTGGATGAGCACAGATACGCAGTATTTT. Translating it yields CASSPDSDSWMSTDTQYF.

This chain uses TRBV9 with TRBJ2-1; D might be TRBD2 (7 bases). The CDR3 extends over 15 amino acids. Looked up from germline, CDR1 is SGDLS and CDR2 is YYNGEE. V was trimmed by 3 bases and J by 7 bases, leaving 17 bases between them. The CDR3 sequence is CASSARGALGNEQFF. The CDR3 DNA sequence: TGTGCCAGCAGCGCCCGGGGGGCCCTGGGGAATGAGCAGTTCTTC.

The CDR3 sequence: CASSQPGGYEQYF. CDR3 coding DNA: TGTGCCAGCTCGCAACCGGGAGGTTACGAGCAGTACTTC. This rearrangement joins TRBV18 to TRBJ2-7, with 7 bases matching TRBD2. The CDR3 covers 13 residues. The germline gives CDR1 KGHSH, CDR2 LQKENI. V gave up 6 bases and J gave up 4 bases; unmatched junction bases: 6.

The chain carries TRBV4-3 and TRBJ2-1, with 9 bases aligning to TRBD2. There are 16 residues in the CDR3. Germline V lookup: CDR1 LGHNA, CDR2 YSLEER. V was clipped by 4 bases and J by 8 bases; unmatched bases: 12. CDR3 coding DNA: TGCGCCAGCAGCCGGACCGGGACTAGCCTAGTGGATGAGCAGTTCTTC. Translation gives CASSRTGTSLVDEQFF.

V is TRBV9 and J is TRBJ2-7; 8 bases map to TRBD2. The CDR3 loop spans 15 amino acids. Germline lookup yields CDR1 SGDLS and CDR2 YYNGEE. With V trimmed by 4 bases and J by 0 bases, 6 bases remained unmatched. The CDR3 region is CASSSTSGSSYEQYF. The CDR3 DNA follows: TGTGCCAGCAGCTCTACTAGCGGAAGCTCCTACGAGCAGTACTTC.

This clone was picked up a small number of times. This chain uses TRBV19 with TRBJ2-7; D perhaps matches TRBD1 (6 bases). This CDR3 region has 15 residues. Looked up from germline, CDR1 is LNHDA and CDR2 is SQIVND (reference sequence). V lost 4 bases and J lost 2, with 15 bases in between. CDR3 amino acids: CASSNWGPTAYEQYF. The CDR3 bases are TGTGCCAGTAGTAATTGGGGGCCAACCGCCTACGAGCAGTACTTC.

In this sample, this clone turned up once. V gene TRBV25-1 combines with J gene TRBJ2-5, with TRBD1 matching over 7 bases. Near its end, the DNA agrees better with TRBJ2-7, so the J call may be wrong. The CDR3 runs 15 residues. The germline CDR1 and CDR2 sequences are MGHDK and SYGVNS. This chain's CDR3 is CASSEYFQGDGEQYF. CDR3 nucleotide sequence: TGTGCCAGCAGTGAATACTTCCAGGGGGACGGCGAGCAGTACTTC.

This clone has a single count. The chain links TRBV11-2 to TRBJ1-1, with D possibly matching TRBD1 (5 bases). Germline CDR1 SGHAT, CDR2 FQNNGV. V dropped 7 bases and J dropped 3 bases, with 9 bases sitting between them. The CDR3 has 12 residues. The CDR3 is CASTGYDTEAFF. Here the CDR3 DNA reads TGTGCCAGCACAGGGTATGACACTGAAGCTTTCTTT.

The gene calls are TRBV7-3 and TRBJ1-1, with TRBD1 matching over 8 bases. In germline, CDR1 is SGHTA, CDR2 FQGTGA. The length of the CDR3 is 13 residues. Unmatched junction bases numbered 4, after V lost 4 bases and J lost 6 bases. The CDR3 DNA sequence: TGTGCCAGCAGCTCCCAGGGGGCGGCTGAAGCTTTCTTT. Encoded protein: CASSSQGAAEAFF.

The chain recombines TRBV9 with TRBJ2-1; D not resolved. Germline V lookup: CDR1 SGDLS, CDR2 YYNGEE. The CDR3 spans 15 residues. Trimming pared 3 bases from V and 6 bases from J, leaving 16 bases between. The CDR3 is CASSGPMGTLNEQFF. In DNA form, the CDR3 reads TGTGCCAGCAGCGGCCCCATGGGCACCCTCAATGAGCAGTTCTTC. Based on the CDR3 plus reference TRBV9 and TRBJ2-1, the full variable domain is DSGVTQTPKHLITATGQRVTLRCSPRSGDLSVYWYQQSLDQGLQFLIQYYNGEERAKGNILERFSAQQFPDLHSELNLSSLELGDSALYFCASSGPMGTLNEQFFGPGTRLTVL.

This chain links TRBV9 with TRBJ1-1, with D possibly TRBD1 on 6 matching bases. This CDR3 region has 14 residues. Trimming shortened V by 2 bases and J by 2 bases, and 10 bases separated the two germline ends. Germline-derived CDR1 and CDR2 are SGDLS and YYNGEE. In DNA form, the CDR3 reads TGTGCCAGCAGCGTGGGACACTCAAACACTGAAGCTTTCTTT. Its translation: CASSVGHSNTEAFF.

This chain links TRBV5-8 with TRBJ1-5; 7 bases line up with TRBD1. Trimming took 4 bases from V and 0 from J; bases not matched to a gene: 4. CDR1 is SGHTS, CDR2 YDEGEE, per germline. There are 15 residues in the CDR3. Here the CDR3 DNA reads TGTGCCAGCAGCAGCGGACAGGATAGCAATCAGCCCCAGCATTTT. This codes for CASSSGQDSNQPQHF.

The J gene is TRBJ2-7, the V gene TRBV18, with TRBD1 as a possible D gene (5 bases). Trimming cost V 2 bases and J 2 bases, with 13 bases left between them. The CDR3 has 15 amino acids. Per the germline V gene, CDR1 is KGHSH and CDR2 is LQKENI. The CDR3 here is CASSPSQGQAYEQYF. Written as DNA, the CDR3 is TGTGCCAGCTCACCAAGCCAGGGCCAAGCCTACGAGCAGTACTTC.

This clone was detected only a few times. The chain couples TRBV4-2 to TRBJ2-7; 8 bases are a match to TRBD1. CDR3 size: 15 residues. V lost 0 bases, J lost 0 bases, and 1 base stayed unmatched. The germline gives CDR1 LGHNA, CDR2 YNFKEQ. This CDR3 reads CASSQETGASYEQYF. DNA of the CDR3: TGTGCCAGCAGCCAAGAGACAGGGGCCTCCTACGAGCAGTACTTC.

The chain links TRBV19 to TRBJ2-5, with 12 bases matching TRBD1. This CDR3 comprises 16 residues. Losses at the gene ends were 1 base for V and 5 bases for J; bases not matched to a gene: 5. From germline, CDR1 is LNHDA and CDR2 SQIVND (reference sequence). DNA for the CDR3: TGTGCCAGTAGTATAGGCGGGACAGGGGGCGCGGAGACCCAGTACTTC. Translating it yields CASSIGGTGGAETQYF.

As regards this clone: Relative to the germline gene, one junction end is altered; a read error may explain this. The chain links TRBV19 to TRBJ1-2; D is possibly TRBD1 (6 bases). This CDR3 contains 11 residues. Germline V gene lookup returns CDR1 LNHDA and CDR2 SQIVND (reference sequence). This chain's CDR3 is CASSVAGQSNF. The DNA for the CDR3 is TGTGCCAGTAGTGTCGCCGGACAGTCGAACTTC.